One sample yielded the 14 T cell receptor beta chains listed below, sequenced in a study of CD8 T cells in Susac syndrome. Reverse transcription of roughly 0.5 to 1 ug RNA was performed with random hexamers. A single record per CDR3 protein comes from TCRdb applying MiXCR to the immunoSEQ multiplex PCR reads. The sample yields around 190,000 distinct CDR3 sequences, about 95% seen once. Sequenced input: CD8+ T cells from PBMCs. These receptors were collected from a human donor with multiple sclerosis.

The chain has TRBV3-1 and TRBJ2-1; 9 bases match TRBD2. The CDR3 consists of 14 residues. Germline CDR1 LGHDT, CDR2 YNNKEL (reference sequence). Unmatched junction bases numbered 8, after V lost 0 bases and J lost 14 bases. The CDR3 loop reads CASSQDMAGGPEFF. CDR3 coding DNA: TGTGCCAGCAGCCAAGACATGGCGGGGGGGCCAGAGTTCTTC.

The V and J genes are TRBV7-2 and TRBJ2-1; a weak D match, TRBD2 (5 bases). Looked up from germline, CDR1 is SGHTA and CDR2 is FQGNSA. The V end lost 2 bases, the J end lost 8 bases, and 10 bases lay between the germline ends. CDR3 size: 13 residues. CDR3 protein: CASSLTRRHEQFF. CDR3 in DNA: TGTGCCAGCAGCTTAACTAGAAGACATGAGCAGTTCTTC.

This chain uses TRBV23-1 with TRBJ2-5; TRBD2 might be the D (5 bases). TRBV23-1 is labeled an ORF, and its function is uncertain. Trimming took 3 bases from V and 4 from J, leaving 15 bases between them. The CDR3 length is 15 residues. The DNA for the CDR3 is TGCGCCAGCAGTCATCCCACCCAGCGGCCAGAGACCCAGTACTTC. It is translated as CASSHPTQRPETQYF.

The V and J genes are TRBV19 and TRBJ2-1, with D tentatively TRBD2 (6 bases). Between the trimmed V and J ends, which lost 2 bases and 15 bases, there was a span of 17 bases. This CDR3 is built from 13 residues. Germline-derived CDR1 and CDR2 are LNHDA and SQIVND (reference sequence). The chain's CDR3 is CASSIPPEGPMFF. The CDR3 DNA follows: TGTGCCAGTAGTATACCTCCGGAGGGGCCAATGTTCTTC.

The CDR3 loop reads CASSYGTLEQYF. The CDR3 nucleotides read TGTGCCAGCAGCTACGGGACCCTCGAGCAGTACTTC. This chain joins TRBV7-2 and TRBJ2-7; D assignment may be TRBD1 or TRBD2 (5 bases each). The length of the CDR3 is 12 residues. V lost 4 bases, J lost 6 bases, and 10 bases lay in between. Per germline, CDR1 SGHTA and CDR2 FQGNSA.

The rearrangement joins TRBV28 to TRBJ1-2; D is unclear. Trimming removed 4 bases from V and 3 bases from J, with 15 bases in between. CDR3 size: 15 residues. Germline V gene data show CDR1 as MDHEN and CDR2 as SYDVKM. The CDR3 loop is CASSSPEGGYYGYTF. For the CDR3, the DNA is TGTGCCAGCAGTTCGCCGGAGGGAGGATACTATGGCTACACCTTC.

In DNA form, the CDR3 reads TGTGCCAGCAGCGACTCGGGCCGCACCCTCCACTTT. This sequence encodes CASSDSGRTLHF. The chain has TRBV9 and TRBJ1-6, with D unresolved. The germline V and J ends were trimmed by 3 bases and 14 bases, with 12 bases remaining between them. CDR3 length: 12 amino acids. Per the germline V gene, CDR1 is SGDLS and CDR2 is YYNGEE.

The J gene is TRBJ1-5, the V gene TRBV27; D may be TRBD1 (6 bases). CDR1 MNHEY and CDR2 SMNVEV come from the germline V gene (reference sequence). This CDR3 region has 14 residues. Trimming shortened V by 6 bases and J by 4 bases, and 13 bases separated the two germline ends. In DNA form, the CDR3 reads TGTGCCAGCAGCAGAGGACAGACTAATCAGCCCCAGCATTTT. Amino acids: CASSRGQTNQPQHF.

The chain employs TRBV7-9 and TRBJ1-1; a weak D match, TRBD1 (5 bases). The CDR3 is 13 amino acids. Trimming removed 5 bases from V and 7 bases from J, with 14 bases in between. Germline CDR1 SEHNR, CDR2 FQNEAQ (reference sequence). The CDR3 here is CASSQSTDFEAFF. In DNA, the CDR3 is TGTGCCAGCAGCCAATCGACAGACTTTGAAGCTTTCTTT. The full variable domain, rest sourced from reference TRBV7-9 and TRBJ1-1, is DTGVSQNPRHKITKRGQNVTFRCDPISEHNRLYWYRQTLGQGPEFLTYFQNEAQLEKSRLLSDRFSAERPKGSFSTLEIQRTEQGDSAMYLCASSQSTDFEAFFGQGTRLTVV.

V is TRBV29-1 and J is TRBJ2-3, with no clear D. The CDR3 has 10 residues. V lost 5 bases and J 5 bases, leaving 5 bases between the germline ends. The germline V gene encodes CDR1 SQVTM and CDR2 ANQGSEA. The CDR3 nucleotides read TGCAGCGTTTTAGGAGATACGCAGTATTTT. Protein product: CSVLGDTQYF.

CDR3 residues: CASSPDGGSYEQYF. In nucleotides, the CDR3 is TGTGCCAGCAGCCCCGACGGGGGCTCCTACGAGCAGTACTTC. V and J are TRBV9 and TRBJ2-7; D perhaps matches TRBD2 (6 bases). V dropped 4 bases and J dropped 0 bases, with 11 bases sitting between them. This CDR3 has 14 amino acids. Germline V CDR1 and CDR2: SGDLS, YYNGEE.

The chain links TRBV9 to TRBJ1-2; TRBD1 is a possible D gene (6 bases). Trimming left V 4 bases short and J 4 bases short, with 14 bases between. CDR1 is SGDLS, CDR2 YYNGEE, per germline. The CDR3 runs 14 residues. The CDR3 spells CASSLRQDSYGYTF. Here the CDR3 DNA reads TGTGCCAGCAGCCTAAGACAGGATTCCTATGGCTACACCTTC. Drawing the rest from reference TRBV9 and TRBJ1-2, the complete variable domain is DSGVTQTPKHLITATGQRVTLRCSPRSGDLSVYWYQQSLDQGLQFLIQYYNGEERAKGNILERFSAQQFPDLHSELNLSSLELGDSALYFCASSLRQDSYGYTFGSGTRLTVV.

The rearrangement links TRBV12-5 to TRBJ2-1; possibly TRBD1 for D (6 bases). The CDR3 is 15 residues long. Germline assignment: CDR1 LGHNT and CDR2 FRNRAP. Trimming pared 7 bases from V and 0 bases from J, leaving 13 bases between. The CDR3: CASAATGSSYNEQFF. DNA for the CDR3: TGTGCTAGTGCCGCAACAGGGAGCTCCTACAATGAGCAGTTCTTC.

The chain combines TRBV27 with TRBJ1-1, with D possibly being TRBD1 (5 bases). Germline CDR1 and CDR2: MNHEY and SMNVEV (reference sequence). V was clipped by 6 bases and J by 3 bases, with 17 bases between them. The CDR3 covers 15 residues. CDR3 DNA: TGTGCCAGCAGGCTATCCGGGGGTGCGGACACTGAAGCTTTCTTT. Amino acids: CASRLSGGADTEAFF.